The source of this TCR beta chain is a study of T cell repertoires in cytomegalovirus infection. Looking at the study overall: Public TCR beta signatures were indicative of both CMV infection and a matching HLA type.

With regard to this clonotype: Its antigen is not known.

Study-level results: Totalled public TCR beta family frequency picked out people who carried CMV plus the relevant HLA.

This CDR3 spans 16 amino acids. Trimming took 1 base from V and 0 from J, leaving 10 bases between them. Each CDR3 protein gets one entry after TCRdb re-called the reads with MiXCR. The table records about 770,000 distinct CDR3 sequences, about 29% of them present only once. The source of this sequence is a human donor in good health (CMV status not recorded). Some clones in this sample may be carry-over from other donors' samples. The J gene is TRBJ1-5, the V gene TRBV12-3 or TRBV12-4, with unresolved D. The source was cultured CD8+ T cells from PBMCs, collected from culture after CMV antigen stimulation. The CDR3 DNA follows: TGTGCCAGCAGTTTAGGTTCCTTATATAGCAATCAGCCCCAGCATTTT. Protein: CASSLGSLYSNQPQHF.